These 2 T cell receptor beta chains were all obtained from the same sample, sequenced in a study of blood T cell repertoires in COVID-19. TCRdb's copy holds only in-frame clones and misses some; the assay was immunoSEQ multiplex PCR. The sample gives approximately 50,000 clones, about 87% of which show up once; less than 4% is in the top ten. Sample: peripheral blood. These receptors all stem from a man aged 45-60 years with acute or convalescent COVID-19.

A single count supports this clone. This chain links TRBV20-1 with TRBJ2-1; 7 bases are a match to TRBD2. The CDR3 extends over 15 amino acids. The V gene end was trimmed by 3 bases and the J gene end by 5 bases; junction bases not matched to a gene: 10. The V gene's germline CDR1 is DFQATT and CDR2 SNEGSKA (reference sequence). CDR3 DNA: TGCAGTGCTAGTTTTCAGCGGGGAGAAAACAATGAGCAGTTCTTC. Amino acids: CSASFQRGENNEQFF.

This sequence joins TRBV6-5 and TRBJ1-2; maybe TRBD1 (5 bases). The germline CDR1 and CDR2 sequences are MNHEY and SVGAGI. V was clipped by 5 bases and J by 0 bases, with 10 bases between them. This CDR3 contains 14 residues. This CDR3 is CASSPGVANYGYTF. The CDR3 DNA is TGTGCCAGCAGTCCGGGGGTAGCTAACTATGGCTACACCTTC.